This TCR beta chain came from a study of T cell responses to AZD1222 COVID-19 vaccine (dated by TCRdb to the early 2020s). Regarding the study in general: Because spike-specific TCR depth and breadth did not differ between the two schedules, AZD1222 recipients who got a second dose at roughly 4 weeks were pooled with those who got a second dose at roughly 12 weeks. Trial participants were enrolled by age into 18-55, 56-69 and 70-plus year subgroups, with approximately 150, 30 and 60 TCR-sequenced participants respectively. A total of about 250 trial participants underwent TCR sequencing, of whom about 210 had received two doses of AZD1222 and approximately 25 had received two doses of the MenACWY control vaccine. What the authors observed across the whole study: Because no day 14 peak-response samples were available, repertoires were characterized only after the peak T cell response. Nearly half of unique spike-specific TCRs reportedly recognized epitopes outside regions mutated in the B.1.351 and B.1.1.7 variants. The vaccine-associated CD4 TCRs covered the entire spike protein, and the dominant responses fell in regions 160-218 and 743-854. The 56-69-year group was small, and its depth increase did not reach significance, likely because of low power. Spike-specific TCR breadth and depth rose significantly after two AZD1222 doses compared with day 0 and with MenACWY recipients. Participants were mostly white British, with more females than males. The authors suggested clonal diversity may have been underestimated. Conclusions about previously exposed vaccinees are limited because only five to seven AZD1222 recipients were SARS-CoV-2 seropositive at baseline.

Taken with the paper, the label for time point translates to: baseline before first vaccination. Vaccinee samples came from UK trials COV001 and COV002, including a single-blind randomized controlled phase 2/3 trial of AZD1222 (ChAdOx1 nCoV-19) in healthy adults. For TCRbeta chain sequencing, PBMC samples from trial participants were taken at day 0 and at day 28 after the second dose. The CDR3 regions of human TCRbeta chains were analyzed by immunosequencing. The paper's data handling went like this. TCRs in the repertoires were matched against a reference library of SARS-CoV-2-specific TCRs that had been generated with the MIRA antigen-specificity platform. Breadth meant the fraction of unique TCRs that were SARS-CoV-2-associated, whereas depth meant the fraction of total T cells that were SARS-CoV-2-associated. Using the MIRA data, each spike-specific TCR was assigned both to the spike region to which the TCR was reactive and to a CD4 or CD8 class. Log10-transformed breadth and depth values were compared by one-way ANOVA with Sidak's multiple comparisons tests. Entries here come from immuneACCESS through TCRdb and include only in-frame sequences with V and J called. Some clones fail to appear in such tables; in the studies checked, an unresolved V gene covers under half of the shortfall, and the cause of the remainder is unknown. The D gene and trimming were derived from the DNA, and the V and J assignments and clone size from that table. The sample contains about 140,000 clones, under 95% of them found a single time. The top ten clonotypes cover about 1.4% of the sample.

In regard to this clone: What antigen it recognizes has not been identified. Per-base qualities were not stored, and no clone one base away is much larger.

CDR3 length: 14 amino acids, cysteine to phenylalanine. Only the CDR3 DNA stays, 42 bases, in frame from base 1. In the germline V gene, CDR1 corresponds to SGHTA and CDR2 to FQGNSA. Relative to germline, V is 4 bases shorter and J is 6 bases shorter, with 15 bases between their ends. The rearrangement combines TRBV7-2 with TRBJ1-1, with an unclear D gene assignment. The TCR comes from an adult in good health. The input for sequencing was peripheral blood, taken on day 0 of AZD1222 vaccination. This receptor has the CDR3 CASSSGSRASEAFF. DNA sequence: TGTGCCAGCAGCTCGGGGTCGAGGGCATCTGAAGCTTTCTTT.